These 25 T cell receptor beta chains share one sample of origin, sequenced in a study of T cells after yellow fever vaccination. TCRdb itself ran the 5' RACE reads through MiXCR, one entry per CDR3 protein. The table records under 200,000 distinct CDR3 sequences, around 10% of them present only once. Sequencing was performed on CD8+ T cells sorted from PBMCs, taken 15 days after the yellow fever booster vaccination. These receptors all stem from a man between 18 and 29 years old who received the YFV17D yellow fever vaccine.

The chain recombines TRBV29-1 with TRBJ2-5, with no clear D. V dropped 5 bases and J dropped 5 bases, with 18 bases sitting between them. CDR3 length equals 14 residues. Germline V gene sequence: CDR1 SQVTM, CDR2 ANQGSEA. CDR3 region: CSVLVVSVWETQYF. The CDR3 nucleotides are TGCAGCGTTTTAGTTGTCAGCGTCTGGGAGACCCAGTACTTC.

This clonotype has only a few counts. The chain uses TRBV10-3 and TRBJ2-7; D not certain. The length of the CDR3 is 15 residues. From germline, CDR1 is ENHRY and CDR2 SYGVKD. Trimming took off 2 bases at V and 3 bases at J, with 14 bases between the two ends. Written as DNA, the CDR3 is TGTGCCATCAGTGAGCCGTCCAGTACCGGCTACGAGCAGTACTTC. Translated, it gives CAISEPSSTGYEQYF.

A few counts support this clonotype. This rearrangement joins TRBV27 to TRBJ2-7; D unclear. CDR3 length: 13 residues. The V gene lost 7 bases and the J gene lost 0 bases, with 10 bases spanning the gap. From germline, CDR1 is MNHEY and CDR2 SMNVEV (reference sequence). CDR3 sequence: CASNPPNSYEQYF. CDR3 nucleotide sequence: TGTGCCAGCAACCCGCCGAACTCCTACGAGCAGTACTTC.

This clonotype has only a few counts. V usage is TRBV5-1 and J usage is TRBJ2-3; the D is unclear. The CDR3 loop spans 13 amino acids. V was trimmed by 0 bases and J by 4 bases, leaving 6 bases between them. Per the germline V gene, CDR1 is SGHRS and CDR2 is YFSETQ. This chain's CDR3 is CASSLAASDTQYF. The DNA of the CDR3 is TGCGCCAGCAGCTTGGCCGCTTCAGATACGCAGTATTTT.

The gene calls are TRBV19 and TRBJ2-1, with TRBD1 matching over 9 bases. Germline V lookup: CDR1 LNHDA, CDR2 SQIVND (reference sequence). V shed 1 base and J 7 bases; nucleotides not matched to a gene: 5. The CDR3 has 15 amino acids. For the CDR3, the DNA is TGTGCCAGTAGTATAGGATGGGGACAGGGAAATGAGCAGTTCTTC. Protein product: CASSIGWGQGNEQFF.

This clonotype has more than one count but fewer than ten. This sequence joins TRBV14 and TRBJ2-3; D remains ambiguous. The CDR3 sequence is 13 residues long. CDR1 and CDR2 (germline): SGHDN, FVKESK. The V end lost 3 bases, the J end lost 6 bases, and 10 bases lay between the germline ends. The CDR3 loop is CASSHLEVDTQYF. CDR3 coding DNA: TGTGCCAGCAGCCATCTCGAGGTGGATACGCAGTATTTT. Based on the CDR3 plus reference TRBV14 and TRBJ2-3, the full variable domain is EAGVTQFPSHSVIEKGQTVTLRCDPISGHDNLYWYRRVMGKEIKFLLHFVKESKQDESGMPNNRFLAERTGGTYSTLKVQPAELEDSGVYFCASSHLEVDTQYFGPGTRLTVL.

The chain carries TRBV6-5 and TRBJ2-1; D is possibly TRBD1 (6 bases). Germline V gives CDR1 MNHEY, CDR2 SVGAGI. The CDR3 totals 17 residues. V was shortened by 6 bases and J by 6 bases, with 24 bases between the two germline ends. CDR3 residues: CASSQQGFGISGNEQFF. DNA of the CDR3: TGTGCCAGCAGCCAACAGGGCTTCGGGATTTCAGGCAATGAGCAGTTCTTC.

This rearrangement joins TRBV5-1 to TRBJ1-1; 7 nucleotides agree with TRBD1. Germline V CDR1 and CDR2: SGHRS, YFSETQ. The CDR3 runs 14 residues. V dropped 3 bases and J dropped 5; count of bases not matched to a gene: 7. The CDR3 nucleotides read TGCGCCAGCAGCTCAACAGGGGCGGGGACTGAAGCTTTCTTT. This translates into CASSSTGAGTEAFF.

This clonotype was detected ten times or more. The chain's CDR3 is CASSEYIRDRGRDEQFF. CDR3 in DNA: TGTGCCAGCAGTGAATATATTCGAGACAGGGGTCGGGATGAGCAGTTCTTC. The V call is TRBV25-1, the J call TRBJ2-1; 8 bases line up with TRBD1. The V gene's germline CDR1 is MGHDK and CDR2 SYGVNS. The V segment lost 0 bases and the J segment 8 bases; nucleotides outside the gene matches: 12. The CDR3 is 17 residues long.

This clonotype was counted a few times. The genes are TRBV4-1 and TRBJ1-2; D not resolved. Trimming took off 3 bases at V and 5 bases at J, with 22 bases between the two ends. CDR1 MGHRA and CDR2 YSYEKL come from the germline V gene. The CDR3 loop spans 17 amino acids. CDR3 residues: CASSHPGDLGSRYGYTF. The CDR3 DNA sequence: TGCGCCAGCAGCCACCCGGGAGACCTGGGGTCACGTTATGGCTACACCTTC.

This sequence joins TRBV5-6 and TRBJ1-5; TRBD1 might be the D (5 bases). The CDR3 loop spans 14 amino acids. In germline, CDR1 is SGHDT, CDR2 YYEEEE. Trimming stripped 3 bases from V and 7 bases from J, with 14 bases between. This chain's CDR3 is CASSSDSLNQPQHF. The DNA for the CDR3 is TGTGCCAGCAGCTCAGACAGCCTCAACCAGCCCCAGCATTTT.

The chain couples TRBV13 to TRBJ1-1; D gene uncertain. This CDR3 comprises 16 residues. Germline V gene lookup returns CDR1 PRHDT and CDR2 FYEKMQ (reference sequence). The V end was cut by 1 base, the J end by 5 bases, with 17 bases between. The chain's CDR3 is CASSLALARRETEAFF. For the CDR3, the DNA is TGTGCCAGCAGCTTAGCTTTAGCCAGGAGGGAGACTGAAGCTTTCTTT.

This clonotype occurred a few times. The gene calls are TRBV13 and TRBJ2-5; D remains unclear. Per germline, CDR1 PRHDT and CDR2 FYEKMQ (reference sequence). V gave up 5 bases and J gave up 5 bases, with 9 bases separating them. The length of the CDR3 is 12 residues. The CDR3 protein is CASSGRLETQYF. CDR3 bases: TGTGCCAGCAGCGGGCGGTTGGAGACCCAGTACTTC.

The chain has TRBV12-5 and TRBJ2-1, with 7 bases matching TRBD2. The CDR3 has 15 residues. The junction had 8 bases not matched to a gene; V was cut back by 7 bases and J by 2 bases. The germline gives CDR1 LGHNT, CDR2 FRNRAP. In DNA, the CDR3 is TGTGCTAGTGCCCAATGGGCGGGGGCCTACAATGAGCAGTTCTTC. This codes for CASAQWAGAYNEQFF. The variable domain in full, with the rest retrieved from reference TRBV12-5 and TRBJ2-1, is DARVTQTPRHKVTEMGQEVTMRCQPILGHNTVFWYRQTMMQGLELLAYFRNRAPLDDSGMPKDRFSAEMPDATLATLKIQPSEPRDSAVYFCASAQWAGAYNEQFFGPGTRLTVL.

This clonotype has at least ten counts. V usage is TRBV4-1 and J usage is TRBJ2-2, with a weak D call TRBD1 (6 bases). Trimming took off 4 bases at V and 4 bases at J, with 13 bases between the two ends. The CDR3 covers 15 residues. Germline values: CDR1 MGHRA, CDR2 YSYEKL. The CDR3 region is CASSPRDTPTGELFF. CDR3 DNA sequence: TGCGCCAGCAGCCCTCGGGACACTCCCACCGGGGAGCTGTTTTTT.

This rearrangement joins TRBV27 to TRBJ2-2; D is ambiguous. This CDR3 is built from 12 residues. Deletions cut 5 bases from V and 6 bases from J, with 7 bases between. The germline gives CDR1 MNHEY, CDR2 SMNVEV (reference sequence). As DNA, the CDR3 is TGTGCCAGCAGTCTAAGGCCCGGGGAGCTGTTTTTT. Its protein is CASSLRPGELFF.

Here the CDR3 DNA reads TGTGCCAGCAGTCTCGGGGGACTAATGGGGGAGCAGTACTTC. This translates into CASSLGGLMGEQYF. This chain uses TRBV27 with TRBJ2-7, with 7 bases lining up with TRBD2. Germline V lookup: CDR1 MNHEY, CDR2 SMNVEV (reference sequence). The CDR3 runs to 14 residues. V dropped 5 bases and J dropped 7; count of bases not matched to a gene: 11.

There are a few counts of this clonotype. The CDR3 here is CASRSGETDTQYF. The CDR3 DNA reads as TGTGCCAGCAGGTCGGGGGAAACAGATACGCAGTATTTT. This chain links TRBV7-3 with TRBJ2-3; tentative D call: TRBD2 (6 bases). V lost 6 bases and J 3 bases, leaving 10 bases between the germline ends. Germline V CDR1 and CDR2: SGHTA, FQGTGA. CDR3 size: 13 residues.

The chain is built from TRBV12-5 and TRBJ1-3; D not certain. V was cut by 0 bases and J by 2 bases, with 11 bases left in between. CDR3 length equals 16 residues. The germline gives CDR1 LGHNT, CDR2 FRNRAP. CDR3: CASGLVLATAGNTIYF. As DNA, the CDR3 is TGTGCTAGTGGTTTGGTACTAGCGACCGCTGGAAACACCATATATTTT. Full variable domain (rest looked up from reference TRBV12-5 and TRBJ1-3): DARVTQTPRHKVTEMGQEVTMRCQPILGHNTVFWYRQTMMQGLELLAYFRNRAPLDDSGMPKDRFSAEMPDATLATLKIQPSEPRDSAVYFCASGLVLATAGNTIYFGEGSWLTVV.

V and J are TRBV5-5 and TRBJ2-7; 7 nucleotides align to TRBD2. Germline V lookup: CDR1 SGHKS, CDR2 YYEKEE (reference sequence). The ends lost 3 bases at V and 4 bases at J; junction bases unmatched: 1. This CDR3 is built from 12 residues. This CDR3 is CASSWTSYEQYF. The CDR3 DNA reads TGTGCCAGCAGCTGGACTAGTTACGAGCAGTACTTC.

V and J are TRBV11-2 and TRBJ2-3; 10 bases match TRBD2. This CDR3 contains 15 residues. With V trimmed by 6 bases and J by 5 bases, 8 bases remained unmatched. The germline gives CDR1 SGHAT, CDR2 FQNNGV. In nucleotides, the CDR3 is TGTGCCAGCAGAATAGCGGGGGGCGCGGGAGATACGCAGTATTTT. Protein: CASRIAGGAGDTQYF.

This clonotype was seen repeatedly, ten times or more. CDR3 sequence: CASSLTAAPSYEQYF. CDR3 nucleotides: TGTGCCAGCAGCTTAACGGCGGCCCCGTCCTACGAGCAGTACTTC. The chain has TRBV7-6 and TRBJ2-7; D remains ambiguous. The CDR3 is 15 amino acids. Germline V gene lookup returns CDR1 SGHVS and CDR2 FNYEAQ. V lost 2 bases, J lost 1 base, and 12 bases lay in between. The whole variable domain, filled in from reference TRBV7-6 and TRBJ2-7, reads GAGVSQSPRYKVTKRGQDVALRCDPISGHVSLYWYRQALGQGPEFLTYFNYEAQQDKSGLPNDRFSAERPEGSISTLTIQRTEQRDSAMYRCASSLTAAPSYEQYFGPGTRLTVT.

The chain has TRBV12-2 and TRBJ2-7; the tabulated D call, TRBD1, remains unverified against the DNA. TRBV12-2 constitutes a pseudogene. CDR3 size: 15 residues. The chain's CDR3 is CASRFIRDPLYEQYF. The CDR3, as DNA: TGTGCAAGTCGCTTTATCCGGGACCCACTCTACGAGCAGTACTTC.

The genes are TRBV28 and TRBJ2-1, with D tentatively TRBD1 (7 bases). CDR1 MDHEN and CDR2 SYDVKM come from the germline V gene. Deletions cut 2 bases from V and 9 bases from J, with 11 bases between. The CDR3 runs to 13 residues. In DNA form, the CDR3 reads TGTGCCAGCAGTTTAGGAGGGGGCCTTGAGCAGTTCTTC. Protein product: CASSLGGGLEQFF.

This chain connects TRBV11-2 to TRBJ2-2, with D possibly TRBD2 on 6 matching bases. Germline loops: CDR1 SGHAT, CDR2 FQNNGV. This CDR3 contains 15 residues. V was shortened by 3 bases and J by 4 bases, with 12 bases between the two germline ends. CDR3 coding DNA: TGTGCCAGCAGCTTGTCTGCGGGACCCACCGGGGAGCTGTTTTTT. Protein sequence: CASSLSAGPTGELFF.